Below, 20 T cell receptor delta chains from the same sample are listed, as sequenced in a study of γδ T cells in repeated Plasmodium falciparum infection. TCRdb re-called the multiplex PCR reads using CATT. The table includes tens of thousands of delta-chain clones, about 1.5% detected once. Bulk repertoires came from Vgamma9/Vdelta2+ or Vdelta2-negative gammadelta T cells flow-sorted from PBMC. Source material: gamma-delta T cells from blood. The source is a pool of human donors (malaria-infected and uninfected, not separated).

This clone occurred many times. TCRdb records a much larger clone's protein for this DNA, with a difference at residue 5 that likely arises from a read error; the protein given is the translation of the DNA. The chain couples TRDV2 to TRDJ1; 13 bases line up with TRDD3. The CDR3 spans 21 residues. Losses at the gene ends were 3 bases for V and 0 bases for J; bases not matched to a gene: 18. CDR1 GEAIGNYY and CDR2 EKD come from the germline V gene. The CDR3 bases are TGTGCCTGTGACGCCGTTACTGGGGGATACGCCGAGCGGAAGGACACCGATAAACTCATCTTT. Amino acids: CACDAVTGGYAERKDTDKLIF.

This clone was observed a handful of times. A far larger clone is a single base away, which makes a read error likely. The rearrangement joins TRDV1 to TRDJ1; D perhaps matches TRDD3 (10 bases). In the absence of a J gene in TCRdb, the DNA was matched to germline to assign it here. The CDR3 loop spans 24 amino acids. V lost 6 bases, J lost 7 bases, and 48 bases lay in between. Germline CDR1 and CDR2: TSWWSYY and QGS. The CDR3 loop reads CALGESPTSFLRYWGIPWRLKLIF. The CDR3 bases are TGTGCTCTTGGAGAAAGTCCCACATCCTTCCTACGGTACTGGGGGATCCCGTGGAGGCTTAAACTCATCTTT.

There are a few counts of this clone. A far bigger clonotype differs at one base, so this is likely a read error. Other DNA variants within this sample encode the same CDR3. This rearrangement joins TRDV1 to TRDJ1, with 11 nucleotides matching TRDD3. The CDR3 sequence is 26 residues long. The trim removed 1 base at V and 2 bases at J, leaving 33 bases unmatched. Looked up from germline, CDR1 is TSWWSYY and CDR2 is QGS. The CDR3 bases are TGTGCTCTTGGGGAACGAAGTTGGCCTTCTCACCGCGGGAATGGGGGATACGCACCGTATACCGATAAACTCATCTTT. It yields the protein CALGERSWPSHRGNGGYAPYTDKLIF.

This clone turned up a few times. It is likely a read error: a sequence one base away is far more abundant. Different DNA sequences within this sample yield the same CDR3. CDR3 in amino acids: CALRWVSTKKYTDKLIF. DNA of the CDR3: TGTGCTCTCCGGTGGGTGTCCACGAAAAAGTACACCGATAAACTCATCTTC. The V call is TRDV1, the J call TRDJ1; D not certain. Germline assignment: CDR1 TSWWSYY and CDR2 QGS. The CDR3 is made up of 17 amino acids.

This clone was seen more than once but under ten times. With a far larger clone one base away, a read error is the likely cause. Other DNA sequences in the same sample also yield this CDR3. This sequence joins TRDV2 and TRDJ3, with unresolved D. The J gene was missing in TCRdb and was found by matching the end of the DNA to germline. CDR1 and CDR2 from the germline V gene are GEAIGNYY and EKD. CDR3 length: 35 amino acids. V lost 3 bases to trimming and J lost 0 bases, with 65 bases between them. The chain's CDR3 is CACDPPRLCHGKEYTLARILWIQSISSWDTRQMFF. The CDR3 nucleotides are TGTGCCTGTGACCCCCCGCGGTTGTGCCACGGCAAAGAATACACCTTGGCCAGGATTCTGTGGATTCAATCCATCAGCTCCTGGGACACCCGACAGATGTTTTTC.

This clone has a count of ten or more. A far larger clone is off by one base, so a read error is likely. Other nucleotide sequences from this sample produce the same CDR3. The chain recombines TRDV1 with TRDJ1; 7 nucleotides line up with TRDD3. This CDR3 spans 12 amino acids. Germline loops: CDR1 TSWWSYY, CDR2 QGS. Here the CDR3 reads CALVSVDTELIF. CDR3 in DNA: TGCGCTCTTGTATCAGTGGATACGGAACTCATCTTT.

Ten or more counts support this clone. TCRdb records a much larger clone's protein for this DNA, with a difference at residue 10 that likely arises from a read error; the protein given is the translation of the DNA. The CDR3 loop reads CALGGLLPNSPWTDKLIF. The DNA for the CDR3 is TGTGCTCTTGGGGGACTACTCCCTAACTCACCTTGGACCGATAAACTCATCTTT. V is TRDV1 and J is TRDJ1; D gene unclear. In the absence of a J gene in TCRdb, the DNA was matched to germline to assign it here. The CDR3 spans 18 residues. The germline CDR1 and CDR2 sequences are TSWWSYY and QGS. The germline V and J ends were trimmed by 4 bases and 2 bases, with 23 bases remaining between them.

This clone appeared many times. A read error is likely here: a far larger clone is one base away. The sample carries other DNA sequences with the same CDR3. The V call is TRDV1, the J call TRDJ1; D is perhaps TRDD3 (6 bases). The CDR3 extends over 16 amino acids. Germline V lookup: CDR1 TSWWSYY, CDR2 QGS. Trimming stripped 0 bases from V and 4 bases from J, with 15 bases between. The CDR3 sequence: CALGELGHRGSDKLIF. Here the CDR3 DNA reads TGTGCTCTTGGGGAACTGGGACACCGGGGGAGCGATAAACTCATCTTT.

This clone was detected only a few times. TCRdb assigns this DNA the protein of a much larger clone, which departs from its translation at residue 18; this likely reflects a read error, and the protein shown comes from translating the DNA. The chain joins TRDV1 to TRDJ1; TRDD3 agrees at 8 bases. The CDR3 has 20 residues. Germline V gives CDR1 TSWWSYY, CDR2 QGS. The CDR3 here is CALGGILLPGYASYTDKPIF. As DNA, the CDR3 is TGTGCTCTTGGGGGGATTCTCCTCCCGGGATACGCCTCCTACACCGATAAACCCATCTTT.

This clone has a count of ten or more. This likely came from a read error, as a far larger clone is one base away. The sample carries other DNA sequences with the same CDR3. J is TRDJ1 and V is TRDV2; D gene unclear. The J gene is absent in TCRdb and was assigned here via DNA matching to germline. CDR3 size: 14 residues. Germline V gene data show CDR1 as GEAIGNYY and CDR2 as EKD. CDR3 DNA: TGCGCCTGTGTCCCAGGTACTGAGGCCCTAAAACTCATCTTT. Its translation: CACVPGTEALKLIF.

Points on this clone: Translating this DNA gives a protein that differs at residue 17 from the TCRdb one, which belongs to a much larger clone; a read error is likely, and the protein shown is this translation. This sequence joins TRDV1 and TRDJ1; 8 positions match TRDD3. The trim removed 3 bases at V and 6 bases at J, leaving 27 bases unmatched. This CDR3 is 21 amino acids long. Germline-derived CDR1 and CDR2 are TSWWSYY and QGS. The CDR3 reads CALGDGYRQGYGFYLTNKLIF. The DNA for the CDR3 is TGTGCTCTTGGGGATGGTTATAGACAGGGATACGGTTTTTATTTGACCAATAAACTCATCTTT.

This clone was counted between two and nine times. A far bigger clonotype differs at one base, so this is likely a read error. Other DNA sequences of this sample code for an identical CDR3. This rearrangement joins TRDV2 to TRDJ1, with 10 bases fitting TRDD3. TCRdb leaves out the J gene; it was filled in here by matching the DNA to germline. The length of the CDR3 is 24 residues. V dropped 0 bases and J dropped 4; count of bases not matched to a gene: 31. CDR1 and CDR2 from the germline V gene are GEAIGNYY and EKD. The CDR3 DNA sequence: TGTGCCTGTGACACCGGTACAGGTCCTACCTCTTCGTACTGGGGGATGGCCCTGGGCGATAAACTCATCTTT. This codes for CACDTGTGPTSSYWGMALGDKLIF.

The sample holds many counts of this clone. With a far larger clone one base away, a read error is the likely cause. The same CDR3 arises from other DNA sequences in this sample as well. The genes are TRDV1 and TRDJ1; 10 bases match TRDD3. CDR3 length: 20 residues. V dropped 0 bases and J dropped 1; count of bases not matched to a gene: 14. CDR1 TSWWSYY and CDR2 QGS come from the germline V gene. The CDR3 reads CALGELFFLRGIRSTDKLIF. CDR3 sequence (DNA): TGTGCTCTTGGGGAACTTTTCTTCCTACGGGGGATACGGTCCACCGATAAACTCATCTTT.

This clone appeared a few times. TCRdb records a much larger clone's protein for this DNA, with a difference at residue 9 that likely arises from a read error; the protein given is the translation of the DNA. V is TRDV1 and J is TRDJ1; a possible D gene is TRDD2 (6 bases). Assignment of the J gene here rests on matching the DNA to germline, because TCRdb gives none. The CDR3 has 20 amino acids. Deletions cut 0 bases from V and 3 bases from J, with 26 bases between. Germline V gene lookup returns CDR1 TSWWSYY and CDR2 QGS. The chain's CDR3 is CALGELPTSLSTPFADKLIF. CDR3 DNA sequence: TGTGCTCTTGGGGAACTACCCACTTCCTTGAGTACTCCCTTCGCCGATAAACTCATCTTT.

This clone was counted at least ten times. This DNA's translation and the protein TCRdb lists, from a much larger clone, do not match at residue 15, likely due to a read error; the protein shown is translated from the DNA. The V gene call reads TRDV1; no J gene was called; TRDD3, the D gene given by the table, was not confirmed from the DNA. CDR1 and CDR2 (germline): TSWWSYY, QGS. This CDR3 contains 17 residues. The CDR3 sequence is CALGDLHRNGLADKPIF. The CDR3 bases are TGTGCTCTTGGGGACCTCCACCGTAATGGGCTAGCCGATAAACCCATCTTT.

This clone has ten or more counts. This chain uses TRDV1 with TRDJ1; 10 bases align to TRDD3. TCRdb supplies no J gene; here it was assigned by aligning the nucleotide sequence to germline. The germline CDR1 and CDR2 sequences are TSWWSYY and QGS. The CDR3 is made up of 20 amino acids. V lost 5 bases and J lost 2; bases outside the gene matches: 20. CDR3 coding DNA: TGTGCTCTTGGGACTCCAACGACCCTGTTCGTACTGGGGGATACCGATAAACTCATCTTT. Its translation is CALGTPTTLFVLGDTDKLIF.

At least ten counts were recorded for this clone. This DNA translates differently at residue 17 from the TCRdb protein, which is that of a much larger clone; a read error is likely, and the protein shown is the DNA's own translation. CDR3 sequence (DNA): TGTGCTCTTGGGGAACGCCCCCTGGGGGATACTGTATACACCGATAAACCCATCTTT. Amino acid sequence: CALGERPLGDTVYTDKPIF. V usage is TRDV1 and J usage is TRDJ1; 11 bases fit TRDD3. Germline CDR1 is TSWWSYY and CDR2 is QGS. This CDR3 contains 19 residues.

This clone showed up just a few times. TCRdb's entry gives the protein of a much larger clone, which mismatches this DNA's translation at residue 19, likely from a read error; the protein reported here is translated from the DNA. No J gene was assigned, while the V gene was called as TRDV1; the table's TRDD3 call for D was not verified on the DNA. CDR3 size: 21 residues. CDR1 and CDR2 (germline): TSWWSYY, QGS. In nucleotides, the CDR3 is TGTGCTCTTGGGCCATCTTACCCTGGGGGATACGCTTGGTCCTACACCGATAAACGCATCTTT. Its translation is CALGPSYPGGYAWSYTDKRIF.

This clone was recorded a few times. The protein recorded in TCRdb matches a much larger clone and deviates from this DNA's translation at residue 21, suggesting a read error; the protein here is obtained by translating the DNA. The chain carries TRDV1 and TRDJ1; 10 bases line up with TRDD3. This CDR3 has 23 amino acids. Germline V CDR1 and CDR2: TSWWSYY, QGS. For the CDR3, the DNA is TGTGCTCTTGGGGGTACTTCCGCTCCTTTACTCTACTGGGGGATTAGGTACACCGATAAACCCATCTTT. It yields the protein CALGGTSAPLLYWGIRYTDKPIF.

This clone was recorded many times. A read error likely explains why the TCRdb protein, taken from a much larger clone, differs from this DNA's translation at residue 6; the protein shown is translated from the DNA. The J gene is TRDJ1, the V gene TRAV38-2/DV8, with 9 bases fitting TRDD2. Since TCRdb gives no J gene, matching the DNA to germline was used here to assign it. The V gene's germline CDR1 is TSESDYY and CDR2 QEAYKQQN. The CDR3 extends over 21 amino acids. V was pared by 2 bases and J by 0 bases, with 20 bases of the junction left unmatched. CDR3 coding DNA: TGTGCTTATAGGAGGGCCTTCCTACGGGGTGGGGGACCCTACTACACCGATAAACTCATCTTT. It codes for CAYRRAFLRGGGPYYTDKLIF.